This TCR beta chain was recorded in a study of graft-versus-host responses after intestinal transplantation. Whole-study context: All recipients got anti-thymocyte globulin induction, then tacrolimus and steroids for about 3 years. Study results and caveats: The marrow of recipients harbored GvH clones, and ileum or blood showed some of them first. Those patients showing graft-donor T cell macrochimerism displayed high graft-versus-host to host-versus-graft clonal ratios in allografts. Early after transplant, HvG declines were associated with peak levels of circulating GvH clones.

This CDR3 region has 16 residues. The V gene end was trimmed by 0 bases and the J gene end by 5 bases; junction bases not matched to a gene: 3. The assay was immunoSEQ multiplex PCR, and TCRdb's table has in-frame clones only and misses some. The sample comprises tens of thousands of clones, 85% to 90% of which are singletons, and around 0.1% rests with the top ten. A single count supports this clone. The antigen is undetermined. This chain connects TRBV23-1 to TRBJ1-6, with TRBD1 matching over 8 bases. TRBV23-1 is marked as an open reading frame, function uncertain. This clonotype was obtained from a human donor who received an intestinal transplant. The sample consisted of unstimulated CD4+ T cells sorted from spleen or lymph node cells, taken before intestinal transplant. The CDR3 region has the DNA TGCGCCAGCAGTCAATCCCCGGGACAGGATAATTCACCCCTCCACTTT. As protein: CASSQSPGQDNSPLHF.